The clone carrying this T cell receptor beta chain was seen more than once but under ten times. Antigen specificity is unknown. The CDR3 sequence is 12 residues long. The V gene's germline CDR1 is MGHRA and CDR2 YSYEKL. Trimming pared 3 bases from V and 10 bases from J, leaving 9 bases between. From roughly 9.2 ml of fresh peripheral blood, PBMCs were isolated. Amplification targeted TCR beta CDR3 regions from RNA transcripts. HTBI primers were used for first-round RT-PCR of the TCR CDR3. TCRdb re-called the multiplex PCR reads through MiXCR, storing one row per CDR3 protein. The sample has about 500,000 distinct CDR3 sequences; 15% to 20% are singletons. The data were obtained in a study of T cells in Graves' hyperthyroidism and ophthalmopathy. Whole-study findings and limits: Among clonotypes expanded in thyroid above 0.001, most were also found in blood.

Sequenced material: blood. The chain joins TRBV4-1 to TRBJ1-4; D perhaps matches TRBD1 (5 bases). The receptor comes from a woman aged 18 to 35 with Graves' ophthalmopathy. CDR3 DNA: TGCGCCAGCAGCCAGGATCAGGGAAAACTGTTTTTT. Translating it yields CASSQDQGKLFF.